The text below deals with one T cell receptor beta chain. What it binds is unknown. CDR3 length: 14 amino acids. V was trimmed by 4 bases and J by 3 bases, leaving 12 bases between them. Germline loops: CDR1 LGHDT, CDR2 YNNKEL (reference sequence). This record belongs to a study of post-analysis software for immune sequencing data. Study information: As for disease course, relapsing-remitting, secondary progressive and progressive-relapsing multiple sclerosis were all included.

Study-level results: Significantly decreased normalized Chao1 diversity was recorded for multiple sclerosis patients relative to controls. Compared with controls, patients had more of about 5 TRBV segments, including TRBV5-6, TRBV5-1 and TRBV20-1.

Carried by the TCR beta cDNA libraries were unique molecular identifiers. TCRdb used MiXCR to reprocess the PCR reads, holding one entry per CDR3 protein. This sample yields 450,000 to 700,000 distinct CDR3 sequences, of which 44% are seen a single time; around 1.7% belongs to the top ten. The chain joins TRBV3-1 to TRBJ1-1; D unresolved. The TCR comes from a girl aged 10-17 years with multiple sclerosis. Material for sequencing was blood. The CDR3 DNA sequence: TGTGCCAGCAGCCCCCGGCCCACGTACACTGAAGCTTTCTTT. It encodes CASSPRPTYTEAFF.